This T cell receptor beta chain was found in a study of shared clonotypes between healthy human individuals. This clone has a handful of counts. The method was immunoSEQ multiplex PCR; TCRdb's version includes in-frame clones alone and lacks a portion of them. This sample has over a million clones, with approximately 80% found just once. Free of recent acute infections or vaccinations, the donors were healthy HIV-negative adults. With 8 bases removed from V and 2 bases from J, the gap between germline ends came to 10 bases. Germline V gene sequence: CDR1 SEHNR, CDR2 FQNEAQ (reference sequence). This CDR3 has 13 amino acids.

The chain carries TRBV7-9 and TRBJ1-5, with D perhaps matching TRBD1 (5 bases). This clonotype was obtained from a man aged 18 to 30 in good health. Some clones in this sample may be carry-over from other donors' samples. Material: memory CD4+ T cells from PBMCs. Subset noted: CD45RA-negative fraction. The CDR3 here is CASGTTGNQPQHF. CDR3 bases: TGTGCCAGCGGGACGACAGGCAATCAGCCCCAGCATTTT.